This T cell receptor beta chain appears in the sequencing data of a study of CD8+ T cells in alopecia areata. The germline V and J ends were trimmed by 6 bases and 3 bases, with 5 bases remaining between them. Germline V gene sequence: CDR1 ENHRY, CDR2 SYGVKD. There are 12 residues in the CDR3. Reverse transcription of extracted RNA yielded cDNA, which provided the sequencing template. Clones were sequenced by immunoSEQ multiplex PCR, and TCRdb holds only the in-frame ones, with some missing. The table includes about 110,000 clones, under 60% detected once. Sequenced: NKG2D-low CD8+ T cells sorted from blood. The TCR comes from a human donor with alopecia areata. The J gene is TRBJ2-2, the V gene TRBV10-3; D is perhaps TRBD1 (5 bases). As DNA, the CDR3 is TGTGCCATCAGCAGGGACACCGGGGAGCTGTTTTTT. The encoded protein is CAISRDTGELFF.